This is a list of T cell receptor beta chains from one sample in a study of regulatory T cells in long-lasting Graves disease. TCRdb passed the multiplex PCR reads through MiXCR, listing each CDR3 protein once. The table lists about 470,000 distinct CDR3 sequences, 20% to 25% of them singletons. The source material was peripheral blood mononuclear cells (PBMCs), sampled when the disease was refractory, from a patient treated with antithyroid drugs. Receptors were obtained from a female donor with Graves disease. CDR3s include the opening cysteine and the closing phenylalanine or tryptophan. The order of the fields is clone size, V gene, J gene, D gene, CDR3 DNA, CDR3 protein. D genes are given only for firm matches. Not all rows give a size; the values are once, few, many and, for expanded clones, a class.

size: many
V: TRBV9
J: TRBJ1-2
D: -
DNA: TGTGCCAGCAGCGTAGGAAGCGGCTTGATCGGATACTACTATGGCTACACCTTC
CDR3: CASSVGSGLIGYYYGYTF

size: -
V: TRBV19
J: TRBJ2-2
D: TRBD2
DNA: TGTGCCAGTAGTGTCTCTTCTGGCGGGAGGGTTACCGGGGAGCTGTTTTTT
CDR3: CASSVSSGGRVTGELFF

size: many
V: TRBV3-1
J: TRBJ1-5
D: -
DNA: TGTGCCAGCAGTACCCAACGTAATCAGCCCCAGCATTTT
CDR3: CASSTQRNQPQHF

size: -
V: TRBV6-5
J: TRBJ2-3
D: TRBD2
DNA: TGTGCCAGCAGTTACGCCACGCCGGGACTAGCGGGAGTCGGCACAGATACGCAGTATTTT
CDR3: CASSYATPGLAGVGTDTQYF

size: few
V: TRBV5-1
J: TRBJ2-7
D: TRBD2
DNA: TGCGCCAGCAGACGAGCGGGAGAGAGCTCCTACGAGCAGTACTTC
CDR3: CASRRAGESSYEQYF

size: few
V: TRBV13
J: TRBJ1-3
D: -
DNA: TGTGCCAGCAGCGACGGGGGGCCCCGCTCTGGAAACACCATATATTTT
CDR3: CASSDGGPRSGNTIYF

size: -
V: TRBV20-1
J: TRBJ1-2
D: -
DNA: TGCAGTGCTAGAGAGGGCAGGGCCCATGGCTACACCTTC
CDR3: CSAREGRAHGYTF

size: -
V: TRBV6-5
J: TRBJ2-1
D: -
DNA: TGTGCCAGCAGTTACTCCCCGACGACGAAGTACAATGAGCAGTTCTTC
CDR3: CASSYSPTTKYNEQFF

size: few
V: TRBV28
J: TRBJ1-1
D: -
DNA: TGTGCCAGCAGTTCTCCGGGATTTTCGAACACTGAAGCTTTCTTT
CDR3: CASSSPGFSNTEAFF

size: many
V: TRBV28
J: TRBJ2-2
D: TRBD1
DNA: TGTGCCAGCAGTCCAGACAGGGGGAATGCCGGGGAGCTGTTTTTT
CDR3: CASSPDRGNAGELFF

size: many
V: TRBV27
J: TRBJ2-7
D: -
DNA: TGTGCCAGCAGTTTGGGGGTATTTTCCCACGAGCAGTACTTC
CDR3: CASSLGVFSHEQYF

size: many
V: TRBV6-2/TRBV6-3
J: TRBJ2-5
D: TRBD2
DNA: TGTGCCAGCAGTTACCCAGACGGGAGGGCCTGGGAGACCCAGTACTTC
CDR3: CASSYPDGRAWETQYF

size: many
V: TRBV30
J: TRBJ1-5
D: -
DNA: TGTGCCTGGAGTACGGGGCCACGTAGCAATCAGCCCCAGCATTTT
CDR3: CAWSTGPRSNQPQHF

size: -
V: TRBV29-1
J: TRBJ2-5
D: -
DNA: TGCAGCCTGTCACAGGGTGTAGGGACCCAGTACTTC
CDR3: CSLSQGVGTQYF

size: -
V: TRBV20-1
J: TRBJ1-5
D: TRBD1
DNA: TGCAGTGCCACACGGATCCGAGGGACAGGAACAAATCAGCCCCAGCATTTT
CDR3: CSATRIRGTGTNQPQHF

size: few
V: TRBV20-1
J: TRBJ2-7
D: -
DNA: TGCAGTGCTAGAGGCCCTGGACAGTCCTACGAGCAGTACTTC
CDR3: CSARGPGQSYEQYF

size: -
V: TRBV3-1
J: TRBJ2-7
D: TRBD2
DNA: TGTGCCAGCAGTAGCTTAGCGGGGCGCACCTACGAGCAGTACTTC
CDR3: CASSSLAGRTYEQYF

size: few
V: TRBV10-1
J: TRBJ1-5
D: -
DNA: TGCGCCAGCAAATGTGTACAGATTCAGCCCCAGCATTTT
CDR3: CASKCVQIQPQHF

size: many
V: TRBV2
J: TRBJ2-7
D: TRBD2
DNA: TGTGCCAGCAGTGAAGAAAGCGGGAGGGCCGTGGACGAGCAGTACTTC
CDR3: CASSEESGRAVDEQYF

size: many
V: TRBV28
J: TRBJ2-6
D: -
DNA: TGTGCCAGCAGTATCCCGGACAGACGCTCTGGGGCCAACGTCCTGACTTTC
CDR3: CASSIPDRRSGANVLTF

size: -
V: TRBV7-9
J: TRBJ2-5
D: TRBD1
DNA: TGTGCCAGCAGCGCCGTCCCGGGACAGGGTTGGACCCAGTACTTC
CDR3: CASSAVPGQGWTQYF

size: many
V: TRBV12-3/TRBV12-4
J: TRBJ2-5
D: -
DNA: TGTGCCAGCAGTTTCGTCCTCGGGGAGGAGACCCAGTACTTC
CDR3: CASSFVLGEETQYF

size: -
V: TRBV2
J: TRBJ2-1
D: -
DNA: TGTGCCAGCAAACTGGACCGTCAAAACAATGAGCAGTTCTTC
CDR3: CASKLDRQNNEQFF

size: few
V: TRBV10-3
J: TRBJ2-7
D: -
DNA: TGTGCCATCAGTGAGCCCGAATACGAGCAGTACTTC
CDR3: CAISEPEYEQYF

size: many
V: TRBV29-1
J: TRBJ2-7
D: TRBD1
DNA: TGCAGCGTTGCGACGGGACAGTATTACGAGCAGTACTTC
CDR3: CSVATGQYYEQYF

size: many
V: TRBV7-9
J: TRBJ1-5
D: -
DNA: TGTGCCAGCAGCTCACCAGGGAAGCCCCAGCATTTT
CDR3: CASSSPGKPQHF

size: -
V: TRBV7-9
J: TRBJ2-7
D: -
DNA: TGTGCCAGCACTACCCTGGCCCTAGACGAGCAGTACTTC
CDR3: CASTTLALDEQYF

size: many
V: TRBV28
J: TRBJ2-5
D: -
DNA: TGTGCCAGCAGTCCGACTCTACGCATAGGTACAGAGACCCAGTACTTC
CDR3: CASSPTLRIGTETQYF

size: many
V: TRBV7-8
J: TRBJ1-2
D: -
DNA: TGTGCCAGCAGCTTAGCGCGGGCACTCGGAGGCTACACCTTC
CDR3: CASSLARALGGYTF

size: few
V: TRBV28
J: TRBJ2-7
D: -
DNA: TGTGCCAGCAGTTTCGAGGGGCAGGACGAGCAGCACTTC
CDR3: CASSFEGQDEQHF

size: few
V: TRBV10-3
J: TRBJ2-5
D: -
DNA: TGTGCCATCAGTGAGTCGCCCGGGACAAAAGAAGAGACCCAGTACTTC
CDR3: CAISESPGTKEETQYF

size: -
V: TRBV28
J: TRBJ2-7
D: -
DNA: TGTGCCAGCAGGGCACCCGCCGCCAGGGGTCCATCCCCTTACGAGCAGTACTTC
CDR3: CASRAPAARGPSPYEQYF

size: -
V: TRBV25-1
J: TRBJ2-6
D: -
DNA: TGTGCCAGCAGTTCTCTAGAGAGGTCTGGGGCCAACGTCCTGACTTTC
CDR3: CASSSLERSGANVLTF

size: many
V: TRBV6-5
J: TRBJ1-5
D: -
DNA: TGTGCCAGCAGTTACTCCCACAGTCGGGTCGGTCAGCCCCAGCATTTT
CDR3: CASSYSHSRVGQPQHF

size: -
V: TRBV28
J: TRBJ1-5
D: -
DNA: TGTGCCAGCAGTTCCCGGGGGAGGGTAAATCAGCCCCAGCATTTT
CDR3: CASSSRGRVNQPQHF

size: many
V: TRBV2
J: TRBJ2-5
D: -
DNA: TGTGCCAGCACTCAACAGACTTCGTACTCTGAGACCCAGTACTTC
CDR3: CASTQQTSYSETQYF

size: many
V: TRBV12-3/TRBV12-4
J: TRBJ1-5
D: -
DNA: TGTGCCAGCAGTTTAGCGCAAGGGACGAATCAGCCCCAGCATTTT
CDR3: CASSLAQGTNQPQHF

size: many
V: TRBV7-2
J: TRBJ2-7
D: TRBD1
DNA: TGTGCCAGCAGCTGGGACAGGGGAAGAGTGGACGAGCAGTACTTC
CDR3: CASSWDRGRVDEQYF

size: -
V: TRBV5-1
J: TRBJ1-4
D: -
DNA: TGCGCCAGCAGCTTGGGAGACAAATATAATGAAAAACTGTTTTTT
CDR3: CASSLGDKYNEKLFF

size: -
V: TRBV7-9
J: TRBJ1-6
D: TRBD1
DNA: TGTGCCAGCAGAGGAAGGGACAGCCAAAACGATTCACCCCTCCACTTT
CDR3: CASRGRDSQNDSPLHF

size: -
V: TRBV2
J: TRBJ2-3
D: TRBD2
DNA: TGTGCCAGCAGTGAAGCCGGACTAGCGTTTGCAGATACGCAGTATTTT
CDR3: CASSEAGLAFADTQYF

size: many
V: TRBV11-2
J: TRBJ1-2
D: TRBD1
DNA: TGTGCCAGCAGCTCCTACATCCTACAACGGGACAGTCACACCTTC
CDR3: CASSSYILQRDSHTF

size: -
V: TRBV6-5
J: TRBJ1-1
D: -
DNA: TGTGCCAGCAGTTACAATGGGGGGGAGACTGAAGCTTTCTTT
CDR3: CASSYNGGETEAFF

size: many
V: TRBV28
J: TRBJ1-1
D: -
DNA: TGTGCCAGCAGTTCTCCAGGGAATAGAGTAGTGAACACTGAAGCTTTCTTT
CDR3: CASSSPGNRVVNTEAFF

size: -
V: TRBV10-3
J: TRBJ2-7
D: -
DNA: TGTGCCATCAGGGACATGAAGGGGTTTCATGTCTTC
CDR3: CAIRDMKGFHVF

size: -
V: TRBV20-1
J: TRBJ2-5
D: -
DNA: TGCAGTGCCCCGGTTGGGACTTACCAAGAGACCCAGTACTTC
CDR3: CSAPVGTYQETQYF

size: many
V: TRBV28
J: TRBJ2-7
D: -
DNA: TGTGCCAGCAGTCCGGTACAACTCCCGGCCTACGAGCAGTACTTC
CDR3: CASSPVQLPAYEQYF

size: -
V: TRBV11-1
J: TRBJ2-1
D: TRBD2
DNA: TGTGCCAGCAGCTCGGGACTAGCGGGGCACAATGAGCAGTTCTTC
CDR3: CASSSGLAGHNEQFF

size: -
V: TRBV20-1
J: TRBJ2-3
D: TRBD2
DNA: TGCAGTGCTAGAGGTAGCGGGGTCACTAGCACAGATACGCAGTATTTT
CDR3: CSARGSGVTSTDTQYF

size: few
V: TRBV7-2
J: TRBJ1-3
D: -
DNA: TGTGCCAGCAGCTTGCCAGGGTTCAGTACTGGAAACACCATATATTTT
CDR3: CASSLPGFSTGNTIYF

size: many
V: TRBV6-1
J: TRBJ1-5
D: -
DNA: TGTGCCACTATCCGGGACGGACTACCCGGACAGCCCCAGCATTTT
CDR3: CATIRDGLPGQPQHF

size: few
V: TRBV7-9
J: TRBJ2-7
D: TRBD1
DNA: TGTGCCAGCAGCCCACCGACAGGGCTGGGCGAGCAGTACTTC
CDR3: CASSPPTGLGEQYF

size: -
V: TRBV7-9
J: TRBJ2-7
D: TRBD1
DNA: TGTGCCAGCAGCCCTCCGACAGGGGTAAATGGCGAGCAGTACTTC
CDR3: CASSPPTGVNGEQYF

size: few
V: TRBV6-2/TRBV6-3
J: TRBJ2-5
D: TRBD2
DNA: TGTGCCAGCACTAAAACTAGCGGGAGAGAGACCCAGTACTTC
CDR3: CASTKTSGRETQYF

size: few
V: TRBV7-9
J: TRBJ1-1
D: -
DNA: TGTGCCAGCAGCTTAGACGGGGTAGTGGGTGAAGCTTTCTTT
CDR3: CASSLDGVVGEAFF

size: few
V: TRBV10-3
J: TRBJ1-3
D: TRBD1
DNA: TGTGCCATCAGTGACCCGACAGGGAGGCCCTCTGGAAACACCATATATTTT
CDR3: CAISDPTGRPSGNTIYF

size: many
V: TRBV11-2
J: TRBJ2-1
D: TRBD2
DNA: TGTGCCAGCAGCATAGGACTAGCGGGGAGGTACAATGAGCAGTTCTTC
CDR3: CASSIGLAGRYNEQFF

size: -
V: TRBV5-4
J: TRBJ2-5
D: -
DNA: TGTGCCAGCCGCCAAGAGGAGACCCAGTACTTC
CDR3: CASRQEETQYF

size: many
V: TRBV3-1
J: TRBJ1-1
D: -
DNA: TGTGCCAGCAGCCGAACAGGGATGGACACTGAAGCTTTCTTT
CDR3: CASSRTGMDTEAFF

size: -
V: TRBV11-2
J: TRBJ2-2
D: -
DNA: TGTGCCAGCAGCTTAGTACGGGGGACGAACACCGGGGAGCTGTTTTTT
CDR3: CASSLVRGTNTGELFF